This passage covers 26 T cell receptor beta chains from one sample sequenced in a study of T-cell reconstitution after alpha-beta-depleted transplantation in children. Unique molecular identifiers were used to barcode this TCRbeta library. Each CDR3 protein is one row after TCRdb ran MiXCR on the PCR reads. The sample has 250,000 to 350,000 distinct CDR3 sequences; 9.5% to 10% are singletons. The specimen was PBMCs from the stem cell graft donor, collected from the stem cell graft. The receptors shown here come from a human donor who donated a stem cell graft to a child with SCID.

This clonotype was seen a handful of times. This chain links TRBV5-1 with TRBJ1-1, with D unclear. Germline assignment: CDR1 SGHRS and CDR2 YFSETQ. The CDR3 has 16 residues. Trimming pared 0 bases from V and 1 base from J, leaving 13 bases between. CDR3 sequence: CASSLATLAGNTEAFF. CDR3 bases: TGCGCCAGCAGCTTGGCTACGTTGGCAGGGAACACTGAAGCTTTCTTT.

This clonotype was recorded many times. The chain links TRBV12-3 or TRBV12-4 to TRBJ1-1; D is undetermined. The germline V and J ends were trimmed by 2 bases and 1 base, with 5 bases remaining between them. This CDR3 is 13 amino acids long. Here the CDR3 reads CASSLQANTEAFF. The CDR3, as DNA: TGTGCCAGCAGTTTACAAGCGAACACTGAAGCTTTCTTT.

V gene TRBV4-1 combines with J gene TRBJ2-7, with a tentative D call TRBD2 (6 bases). CDR1 MGHRA and CDR2 YSYEKL come from the germline V gene. With 4 bases removed from V and 2 bases from J, the gap between germline ends came to 9 bases. The CDR3 extends over 13 amino acids. CDR3 sequence: CASSLRLAYEQYF. As DNA, the CDR3 is TGCGCCAGCAGCCTCAGACTAGCCTACGAGCAGTACTTC.

The sample holds a few counts of this clonotype. This chain uses TRBV25-1 with TRBJ1-2; 7 bases align to TRBD1. The length of the CDR3 is 13 residues. Germline V lookup: CDR1 MGHDK, CDR2 SYGVNS. With 4 bases clipped from V and 7 bases from J, the junction kept 6 bases outside the gene matches. In DNA, the CDR3 is TGTGCCAGCAGTGGACAGGGAGCGAGTGGCTACACCTTC. This codes for CASSGQGASGYTF.

This clonotype was seen once. V gene TRBV3-1 combines with J gene TRBJ2-3; D gene uncertain. From germline, CDR1 is LGHDT and CDR2 YNNKEL (reference sequence). The V end lost 7 bases, the J end lost 3 bases, and 17 bases lay between the germline ends. This CDR3 region has 15 residues. CDR3 nucleotides: TGTGCCAGCACCAAGCAGGTGACTTGGACAGATACGCAGTATTTT. Protein product: CASTKQVTWTDTQYF.

V is TRBV25-1 and J is TRBJ2-2, with TRBD1 identical over 8 bases. From germline, CDR1 is MGHDK and CDR2 SYGVNS. Trimming at V came to 2 bases and at J to 13 bases, leaving 0 bases not matched to a gene. The CDR3 spans 11 residues. CDR3 sequence reads: CASSEGTGLFF. The CDR3 DNA follows: TGTGCCAGCAGTGAAGGGACAGGGCTGTTTTTT. The full variable domain, completed using reference TRBV25-1 and TRBJ2-2, is EADIYQTPRYLVIGTGKKITLECSQTMGHDKMYWYQQDPGMELHLIHYSYGVNSTEKGDLSSESTVSRIRTEHFPLTLESARPSHTSQYLCASSEGTGLFFGEGSRLTVL.

This sequence joins TRBV7-3 and TRBJ1-1, with TRBD1 as a possible D gene (6 bases). This CDR3 has 14 residues. V lost 4 bases and J 3 bases, leaving 12 bases between the germline ends. The V gene's germline CDR1 is SGHTA and CDR2 FQGTGA. The CDR3 region is CASSSQGFYTEAFF. The CDR3 DNA is TGTGCCAGCAGCTCACAGGGTTTTTACACTGAAGCTTTCTTT.

This chain links TRBV9 with TRBJ2-3; TRBD1 matches at 7 bases. Unmatched junction bases numbered 6, after V lost 0 bases and J lost 5 bases. This CDR3 region has 15 residues. From germline, CDR1 is SGDLS and CDR2 YYNGEE. The CDR3, as DNA: TGTGCCAGCAGCGTAGCCGGACAGGCTGGAGATACGCAGTATTTT. Protein: CASSVAGQAGDTQYF.

This clonotype was recorded a few times. The chain couples TRBV5-1 to TRBJ2-6, with unresolved D. The germline CDR1 and CDR2 sequences are SGHRS and YFSETQ. V lost 0 bases, J lost 2 bases, and 9 bases lay in between. The CDR3 extends over 16 amino acids. The CDR3 DNA reads TGCGCCAGCAGCTTGGCCGTGGCAGCTGGGGCCAACGTCCTGACTTTC. It encodes CASSLAVAAGANVLTF.

The table lists this clonotype with a few counts. The rearrangement links TRBV12-3 or TRBV12-4 to TRBJ2-7; D remains unclear. V lost 6 bases, J lost 2 bases, and 11 bases lay in between. This CDR3 comprises 13 residues. In DNA form, the CDR3 reads TGTGCCAGCAGCCCTGACAACACCTACGAGCAGTACTTC. Protein sequence: CASSPDNTYEQYF.

V gene TRBV5-1 combines with J gene TRBJ2-3, with TRBD2 as a possible D gene (6 bases). The CDR3 length is 15 residues. Trimming stripped 0 bases from V and 6 bases from J, with 14 bases between. Germline CDR1 is SGHRS and CDR2 is YFSETQ. For the CDR3, the DNA is TGCGCCAGCAGCTTGGTCGCGGGGCAAGCCGATACGCAGTATTTT. It encodes CASSLVAGQADTQYF.

V usage is TRBV7-8 and J usage is TRBJ2-7, with D perhaps TRBD1 or TRBD2 (7 bases each). Per germline, CDR1 SGHVS and CDR2 FQNEAQ. This CDR3 is 17 amino acids long. With 3 bases removed from V and 6 bases from J, the gap between germline ends came to 24 bases. The CDR3: CASSFPGGGLGLFEQYF. DNA for the CDR3: TGTGCCAGCAGCTTCCCAGGGGGGGGATTAGGTCTCTTCGAGCAGTACTTC.

This clonotype was recorded a few times. V usage is TRBV6-5 and J usage is TRBJ1-4; D gene ambiguous. Trimming shortened V by 2 bases and J by 0 bases, and 7 bases separated the two germline ends. CDR3 length equals 15 residues. CDR1 is MNHEY and CDR2 is SVGAGI in the germline V gene. DNA of the CDR3: TGTGCCAGCAGTTACATAAGAACAACTAATGAAAAACTGTTTTTT. It encodes CASSYIRTTNEKLFF.

V gene TRBV18 combines with J gene TRBJ2-2, with TRBD1 matching 7 bases. Germline values: CDR1 KGHSH, CDR2 LQKENI. Trimming at V came to 3 bases and at J to 0 bases, leaving 7 bases not matched to a gene. The length of the CDR3 is 17 residues. CDR3 sequence (DNA): TGTGCCAGCTCACCGGGGACGGGACAGCCGAACACCGGGGAGCTGTTTTTT. Its protein is CASSPGTGQPNTGELFF.

This rearrangement joins TRBV25-1 to TRBJ1-1, with 7 positions matching TRBD1. The CDR3 is 16 residues long. The J segment lost 2 bases and the V segment lost 3 bases, leaving 9 bases of the junction unmatched. Germline CDR1 reads MGHDK; CDR2 reads SYGVNS. The CDR3 DNA reads TGTGCCAGCAGTGACCCAATGGGGACAGAAAACACTGAAGCTTTCTTT. As protein: CASSDPMGTENTEAFF.

This chain joins TRBV5-6 and TRBJ2-1; a weak D match, TRBD2 (5 bases). The germline V gene has CDR1 SGHDT and CDR2 YYEEEE. The CDR3 loop spans 14 amino acids. V lost 8 bases and J lost 3, with 15 bases in between. The DNA for the CDR3 is TGTGCCAGGAGCCCCGGGATCGGCTACAATGAGCAGTTCTTC. This sequence encodes CARSPGIGYNEQFF.

V usage is TRBV5-1 and J usage is TRBJ2-1; D is possibly TRBD1 (6 bases). Between the trimmed V and J ends, which lost 7 bases and 7 bases, there was a span of 27 bases. CDR1 is SGHRS, CDR2 YFSETQ, per germline. The CDR3 sequence is 17 residues long. CDR3 sequence: CASARDISAPNGNEQFF. The CDR3 bases are TGCGCCAGCGCCCGGGACATCTCGGCGCCAAACGGTAATGAGCAGTTCTTC.

The genes are TRBV12-3 or TRBV12-4 and TRBJ1-5; TRBD1 matches 7 bases. V shed 6 bases, J shed 4 bases, and the junction held 6 bases outside the gene matches. The CDR3 has 14 residues. DNA for the CDR3: TGTGCCAGCAGCCAGGACAGGAATAATCAGCCCCAGCATTTT. Amino acid sequence: CASSQDRNNQPQHF.

As for this clonotype: A junction end diverges from the germline sequence, so it may reflect a read error. The J gene is TRBJ2-1, the V gene TRBV9, with D perhaps TRBD2 (5 bases). The CDR3 has 13 amino acids. Germline CDR1 is SGDLS and CDR2 is YYNGEE. CDR3 in amino acids: CASSVAMASPIVF. The CDR3 DNA reads as TGTGCCAGCAGCGTAGCTATGGCTAGCCCTATAGTCTTC.

The V and J genes are TRBV12-3 or TRBV12-4 and TRBJ2-5; no clear D gene. Trimming removed 2 bases from V and 5 bases from J, with 12 bases in between. This CDR3 spans 14 amino acids. The CDR3 DNA reads TGTGCCAGCAGTTTATTGGGTGGGCACGAGACCCAGTACTTC. Encoded protein: CASSLLGGHETQYF.

The rearrangement uses TRBV12-3 or TRBV12-4 and TRBJ2-1; 7 bases are a match to TRBD1. This CDR3 contains 16 residues. With V trimmed by 6 bases and J by 0 bases, 8 bases remained unmatched. CDR3 residues: CASSRQTGSSYNEQFF. CDR3 DNA: TGTGCCAGCAGCAGACAGACAGGGAGCTCCTACAATGAGCAGTTCTTC.

This clonotype was detected only a few times. The rearrangement joins TRBV10-1 to TRBJ1-1; perhaps TRBD1 as D (6 bases). Trimming removed 3 bases from V and 5 bases from J, with 13 bases in between. CDR3 length equals 14 residues. Germline loops: CDR1 WNHNN, CDR2 SYGVQD (reference sequence). This chain's CDR3 is CASSERGGATEAFF. The CDR3 bases are TGCGCCAGCAGTGAAAGGGGGGGTGCGACTGAAGCTTTCTTT.

This clonotype occurred many times. The chain couples TRBV27 to TRBJ1-1; D is possibly TRBD1 (5 bases). Germline V gives CDR1 MNHEY, CDR2 SMNVEV (reference sequence). V shed 1 base and J shed 6 bases, with 9 bases lying between them. The CDR3 has 13 residues. The CDR3 DNA follows: TGTGCCAGCAGTTTATTCGGGGCAGCTGAAGCTTTCTTT. Protein sequence: CASSLFGAAEAFF.

J is TRBJ1-2 and V is TRBV12-3 or TRBV12-4, with a tentative D call TRBD1 (5 bases). The ends were cut back, 6 bases at V and 6 bases at J, with 14 bases in the middle. There are 13 residues in the CDR3. CDR3 region: CASRETVGDGYTF. As DNA, the CDR3 is TGTGCCAGCAGAGAGACAGTCGGGGATGGCTACACCTTC.

This clonotype was recorded many times. The V and J genes are TRBV5-5 and TRBJ2-2; D is undetermined. Deletions cut 4 bases from V and 0 bases from J, with 16 bases between. CDR3 length: 17 amino acids. From germline, CDR1 is SGHKS and CDR2 YYEKEE (reference sequence). CDR3 sequence (DNA): TGTGCCAGCAGCGTCCTAGGTGGTCGGGCGAACACCGGGGAGCTGTTTTTT. This codes for CASSVLGGRANTGELFF. Together with reference TRBV5-5 and TRBJ2-2, the CDR3 gives the full variable domain: DAGVTQSPTHLIKTRGQQVTLRCSPISGHKSVSWYQQVLGQGPQFIFQYYEKEERGRGNFPDRFSARQFPNYSSELNVNALLLGDSALYLCASSVLGGRANTGELFFGEGSRLTVL.

The chain couples TRBV7-9 to TRBJ1-4; 11 nucleotides align to TRBD1. CDR3 length equals 16 residues. Germline V lookup: CDR1 SEHNR, CDR2 FQNEAQ (reference sequence). V gave up 4 bases and J gave up 7 bases; unmatched junction bases: 8. The CDR3 sequence is CASSSEDRGQVEKLFF. DNA of the CDR3: TGTGCCAGCAGCTCCGAGGACAGGGGGCAGGTTGAAAAACTGTTTTTT.